The rows below give T cell receptor beta chains drawn from one sample of a study of spatial heterogeneity in lung cancer. TCRdb fed the 5' RACE reads into MiXCR, producing one record per CDR3 protein. Among more than 20,000 distinct CDR3 sequences listed, over 2.5% were seen once. The sequenced sample was lung tumor tissue, obtained at surgery. The receptors were sampled from a male donor with early-stage non-small cell lung cancer. Each CDR3 is given with its conserved first and last residue. D genes are given only for firm matches.

d_gene: .
v_gene: TRBV20-1
CDR3aa: CSARTRASQGTDTQYF

d_gene: .
v_gene: TRBV9
CDR3aa: CASSKTGSLQETQYF

d_gene: TRBD2
v_gene: TRBV12-3/TRBV12-4
CDR3aa: CASSLASRDYTDTQYF

d_gene: TRBD1
v_gene: TRBV29-1
CDR3aa: CSVDGGDRGSF

d_gene: TRBD2
v_gene: TRBV20-1
CDR3aa: CSASRLAGAYNEQFF

d_gene: .
v_gene: TRBV7-9
CDR3aa: CASSPQGRGGNEKLFF

d_gene: TRBD1
v_gene: TRBV20-1
CDR3aa: CSARLPDRGSYEQYF

d_gene: .
v_gene: TRBV12-3/TRBV12-4
CDR3aa: CASSIVGGGSTEAFF

d_gene: .
v_gene: TRBV27
CDR3aa: CASSRRTDQETQYF

d_gene: TRBD2
v_gene: TRBV5-1
CDR3aa: CASSLDPTSGSYNEQFF

d_gene: TRBD2
v_gene: TRBV12-3/TRBV12-4
CDR3aa: CASRGASGSSETQYF

d_gene: .
v_gene: TRBV21-1
CDR3aa: CASSIRTGQRTNYGYTF

d_gene: TRBD1
v_gene: TRBV6-2/TRBV6-3
CDR3aa: CASSRQGVAGELFF

d_gene: .
v_gene: TRBV4-2
CDR3aa: CASSLEPAQGTDTQYF

d_gene: .
v_gene: TRBV7-2
CDR3aa: CASSLGGTRYEQYF

d_gene: TRBD2
v_gene: TRBV11-2
CDR3aa: CASRPGSGSSYNEQFF

d_gene: .
v_gene: TRBV27
CDR3aa: CASSFSRSLFANTGELFF

d_gene: .
v_gene: TRBV3-1
CDR3aa: CASSQDPWGLGPNTEAFF

d_gene: .
v_gene: TRBV20-1
CDR3aa: CSARDEGYTDTQYF

d_gene: .
v_gene: TRBV5-1
CDR3aa: CASSFGGANEKLFF

d_gene: .
v_gene: TRBV3-1
CDR3aa: CASSQQGSDYGYTF

d_gene: .
v_gene: TRBV3-1
CDR3aa: CASSQDTRQKQFF

d_gene: TRBD1
v_gene: TRBV7-9
CDR3aa: CASSLGAGQGVPGANVLTF

d_gene: TRBD1
v_gene: TRBV24-1
CDR3aa: CATGGPGGKSLSNEQFF

d_gene: .
v_gene: TRBV3-1
CDR3aa: CASSLEGGTGTEAFF

d_gene: TRBD2
v_gene: TRBV28
CDR3aa: CASKISGADHEQYF

d_gene: TRBD1
v_gene: TRBV11-2
CDR3aa: CASTRQGDSGNTIYF

d_gene: .
v_gene: TRBV20-1
CDR3aa: CSAYAARGNTEAFF

d_gene: TRBD2
v_gene: TRBV20-1
CDR3aa: CSAGTSGSNEADTQYF

d_gene: TRBD1
v_gene: TRBV6-6
CDR3aa: CASKTNTGEGTEAFF

d_gene: .
v_gene: TRBV4-1
CDR3aa: CASSQDPGRSGNTIYF

d_gene: TRBD1
v_gene: TRBV3-1
CDR3aa: CASSQEDRDRGLFF

d_gene: .
v_gene: TRBV7-2
CDR3aa: CASSPRDTQYF

d_gene: .
v_gene: TRBV2
CDR3aa: CASSGLREADTQYF

d_gene: .
v_gene: TRBV20-1
CDR3aa: CSAPSLGKIIRGEQFF

d_gene: .
v_gene: TRBV27
CDR3aa: CASSLRRYTEAFF

d_gene: .
v_gene: TRBV29-1
CDR3aa: CSVDWADTQYF

d_gene: TRBD1
v_gene: TRBV20-1
CDR3aa: CSAIRTGGGLSYTF

d_gene: .
v_gene: TRBV6-2/TRBV6-3
CDR3aa: CASSSGLGAQYF

d_gene: .
v_gene: TRBV7-2
CDR3aa: CASSLWGSTGELFF

d_gene: .
v_gene: TRBV2
CDR3aa: CASSDGGETQYF